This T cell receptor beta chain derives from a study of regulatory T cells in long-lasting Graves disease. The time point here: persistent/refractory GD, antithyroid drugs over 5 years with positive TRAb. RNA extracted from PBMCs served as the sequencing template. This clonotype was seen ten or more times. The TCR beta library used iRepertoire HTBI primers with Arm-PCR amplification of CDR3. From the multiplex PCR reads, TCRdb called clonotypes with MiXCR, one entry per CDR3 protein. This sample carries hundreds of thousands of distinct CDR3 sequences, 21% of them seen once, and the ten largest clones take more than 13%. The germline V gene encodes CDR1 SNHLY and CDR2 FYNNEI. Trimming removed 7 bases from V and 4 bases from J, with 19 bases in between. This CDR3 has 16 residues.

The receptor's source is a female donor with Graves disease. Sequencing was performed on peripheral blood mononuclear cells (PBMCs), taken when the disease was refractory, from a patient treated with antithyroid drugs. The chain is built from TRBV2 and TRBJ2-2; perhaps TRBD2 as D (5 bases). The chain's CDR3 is CASTGELGGVTGELFF. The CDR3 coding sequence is TGTGCCAGCACCGGGGAACTAGGAGGTGTCACCGGGGAGCTGTTTTTT.